This T cell receptor beta chain came from a study of somatic mutations in cytotoxic T cells in rheumatoid arthritis. General study points: The authors did not know the antigen targets of the expanded CD8+ clones.

Regarding this clone: The antigen remains undetermined.

Sequenced by immunoSEQ multiplex PCR; TCRdb stores in-frame clones only, minus some. The table has about 10,000 clones, roughly four fifths seen once; the top ten hold roughly a fifth. Flow cytometry served to check the purity of CD4+ and CD8+ cells, which were isolated by positive magnetic bead selection. The CDR3 is 14 amino acids. Between the trimmed V and J ends, which lost 2 bases and 0 bases, there was a span of 5 bases. Germline V lookup: CDR1 MDHEN, CDR2 SYDVKM. The gene calls are TRBV28 and TRBJ2-1; D remains unclear. The sequence was obtained from a woman aged 45-65 years in good health. Sequencing was performed on CD8+ T cells sorted from blood. The CDR3 sequence is CASSLRSSYNEQFF. The CDR3 nucleotides read TGTGCCAGCAGTTTACGGAGCTCCTACAATGAGCAGTTCTTC.